This T cell receptor (beta chain) was sequenced for a study of T cell responses to AZD1222 COVID-19 vaccine. The assay was immunoSEQ multiplex PCR, and TCRdb's table has in-frame clones only and misses some. The sample consists of around 80,000 clones, roughly 87% of them appearing once. Trimming cost V 1 base and J 2 bases, with 11 bases left between them. CDR1 SGHAT and CDR2 FQDESV come from the germline V gene (reference sequence). The CDR3 consists of 15 residues. This clonotype originated in an adult who received the AZD1222 COVID-19 vaccine. Sequencing was performed on peripheral blood, taken 28 days after the second AZD1222 dose. This rearrangement joins TRBV11-1 to TRBJ1-2, with D perhaps TRBD1 (5 bases). The CDR3 protein is CASSLGPGRNYGYTF. In DNA form, the CDR3 reads TGTGCCAGCAGCTTAGGGCCGGGACGGAACTATGGCTACACCTTC.